These 13 T cell receptor beta chains were all obtained from the same sample, sequenced in a study of T cell repertoires in cytomegalovirus infection (dated by TCRdb to about 2019). The data were produced on an Illumina HiSeq 1500. Through fastp at Q25 and MiXCR, TCRdb rebuilt clones from the public reads, retaining in-frame beta chains. Rows are combined by CDR3 protein, so each entry shows the most common genes and DNA. The sample table holds approximately 180,000 distinct CDR3 sequences, of which approximately 19% were seen once. Of the sample, less than 3% is held by the ten largest clones. Sample: PBMCs. Receptor source: a human donor in good health (CMV status not recorded). Some clones in this sample may be carry-over from other donors' samples.

A few counts support this clonotype. The chain recombines TRBV6-1 with TRBJ2-2; 7 bases are a match to TRBD1. The CDR3 consists of 15 residues. V lost 7 bases, J lost 1 base, and 6 bases stayed unmatched. Germline V gene lookup returns CDR1 MNHNS and CDR2 SASEGT. The CDR3 bases are TGTGCCAGCACCAAAAACAGGGGGAACACCGGGGAGCTGTTTTTT. Protein: CASTKNRGNTGELFF.

The chain couples TRBV6-5 to TRBJ2-2; D uncertain. Germline V gene lookup returns CDR1 MNHEY and CDR2 SVGAGI. CDR3 length equals 12 residues. The ends were cut back, 5 bases at V and 6 bases at J, with 7 bases in the middle. In nucleotides, the CDR3 is TGTGCCAGCAGTGGGTTGCCCGGGGAGCTGTTTTTT. Residues: CASSGLPGELFF.

The chain combines TRBV7-3 with TRBJ2-7; weak D call: TRBD1 (5 bases). The V gene lost 5 bases and the J gene lost 1 base, with 18 bases spanning the gap. CDR1 and CDR2 (germline): SGHTA, FQGTGA. There are 16 residues in the CDR3. CDR3 bases: TGTGCCAGCAGCCGACTGACAGCTTCAAGGTCCTACGAGCAGTACTTC. Protein sequence: CASSRLTASRSYEQYF.

This clonotype has only a few counts. The rearrangement uses TRBV3-1 and TRBJ2-7; 10 bases are a match to TRBD1. V was pared by 4 bases and J by 3 bases, with 3 bases of the junction left unmatched. Germline-derived CDR1 and CDR2 are LGHDT and YNNKEL (reference sequence). The CDR3 runs 14 residues. The CDR3 protein is CASSRDRGHYEQYF. CDR3 bases: TGTGCCAGCAGCCGCGACAGGGGGCACTACGAGCAGTACTTC.

This clonotype came up many times. The chain is built from TRBV5-4 and TRBJ2-7; D uncertain. Germline V gene sequence: CDR1 SGHNT, CDR2 YYREEE (reference sequence). V was shortened by 0 bases and J by 0 bases, with 7 bases between the two germline ends. The CDR3 extends over 14 amino acids. CDR3 sequence reads: CASSLERDSYEQYF. The DNA for the CDR3 is TGTGCCAGCAGCTTGGAGCGAGACTCCTACGAGCAGTACTTC.

This clonotype came up a few times. The chain uses TRBV29-1 and TRBJ2-7, with D hard to call. CDR1 is SQVTM, CDR2 ANQGSEA, per germline. Trimming pared 4 bases from V and 0 bases from J, leaving 7 bases between. This CDR3 region has 12 residues. The CDR3 spells CSVVESSYEQYF. The DNA of the CDR3 is TGCAGCGTTGTTGAAAGCTCCTACGAGCAGTACTTC.

V is TRBV18 and J is TRBJ2-1, with a weak D call TRBD2 (6 bases). CDR1 and CDR2 from the germline V gene are KGHSH and LQKENI. The CDR3 covers 17 residues. Trimming left V 3 bases short and J 5 bases short, with 20 bases between. The CDR3 bases are TGTGCCAGCTCACCCCAGCCAAGCCGGCTAGCGAACAATGAGCAGTTCTTC. Residues: CASSPQPSRLANNEQFF.

The chain employs TRBV19 and TRBJ2-1; 11 nucleotides agree with TRBD2. The CDR3 extends over 16 amino acids. V shed 4 bases, J shed 6 bases, and the junction held 8 bases outside the gene matches. Germline V gene data show CDR1 as LNHDA and CDR2 as SQIVND (reference sequence). CDR3 residues: CASSTHTSGRSNEQFF. The CDR3, as DNA: TGTGCCAGTAGTACTCATACTAGCGGGAGAAGCAATGAGCAGTTCTTC.

This clonotype was observed a single time. A junction boundary mismatches the germline segment, possibly from a read error. In nucleotides, the CDR3 is TGCAGCGTTGTGGACAGGGGGCATTTTGTGCTTTTT. The encoded protein is CSVVDRGHFVLF. The chain couples TRBV29-1 to TRBJ1-4; TRBD1 aligns across 11 bases. CDR3 length: 12 amino acids. The germline V gene encodes CDR1 SQVTM and CDR2 ANQGSEA.

This clonotype was seen a few times. The rearrangement uses TRBV24-1 and TRBJ1-5, with D possibly TRBD1 on 5 matching bases. This CDR3 is built from 14 residues. Germline values: CDR1 KGHDR, CDR2 SFDVKD. Trimming removed 9 bases from V and 5 bases from J, with 16 bases in between. CDR3 nucleotides: TGTGCCACCCAACACAGAGGGGTGGATCAGCCCCAGCATTTT. It translates to CATQHRGVDQPQHF.

In DNA, the CDR3 is TGTGCCAGCAGCTTCATCCTGAACACTGAAGCTTTCTTT. Translating it yields CASSFILNTEAFF. The rearrangement joins TRBV2 to TRBJ1-1; no clear D. The germline gives CDR1 SNHLY, CDR2 FYNNEI. Trimming took 6 bases from V and 0 from J, leaving 8 bases between them. This CDR3 comprises 13 residues.

J is TRBJ1-5 and V is TRBV2, with 8 positions matching TRBD1. The germline V gene has CDR1 SNHLY and CDR2 FYNNEI. The V segment lost 4 bases and the J segment 0 bases; nucleotides outside the gene matches: 5. This CDR3 region has 16 residues. The CDR3 region is CASSAQGGYSNQPQHF. The CDR3 nucleotides are TGTGCCAGCAGTGCACAGGGGGGATATAGCAATCAGCCCCAGCATTTT.

This clonotype turned up a few times. CDR3 nucleotide sequence: TGTGCCAGCAGCCCACGCCCGGACGGGAACACCGGGGAGCTGTTTTTT. This sequence encodes CASSPRPDGNTGELFF. V is TRBV9 and J is TRBJ2-2; no definite D call. From germline, CDR1 is SGDLS and CDR2 YYNGEE. The CDR3 runs to 16 residues. V was pared by 4 bases and J by 1 base, with 14 bases between.